This entry lists 18 T cell receptor beta chains sequenced from one sample in a study of breast tumors, draining lymph nodes, adjacent tissues. Samples came from axillary lymph nodes draining the breast cancer. One entry per CDR3 protein results from TCRdb running MiXCR on the multiplex PCR reads. The sample lists roughly 80,000 distinct CDR3 sequences, roughly a fifth occurring once. Sequencing used axillary lymph node tissue. Source of these receptors: a female donor with breast cancer. Some clones in this sample may be carry-over from other donors' samples.

This clonotype was seen ten or more times. The V and J genes are TRBV5-8 and TRBJ2-7, with 8 bases matching TRBD1. The CDR3 sequence is 15 residues long. J gave up 3 bases and V 4 bases, and 9 bases lay outside the gene matches. The V gene's germline CDR1 is SGHTS and CDR2 YDEGEE. In nucleotides, the CDR3 is TGTGCCAGCAGCCCCCTTGGACAGGGCCGCTACGAGCAGTACTTC. It codes for CASSPLGQGRYEQYF. Complete variable domain (other parts from reference TRBV5-8 and TRBJ2-7): EAGVTQSPTHLIKTRGQQATLRCSPISGHTSVYWYQQALGLGLQFLLWYDEGEERNRGNFPPRFSGRQFPNYSSELNVNALELEDSALYLCASSPLGQGRYEQYFGPGTRLTVT.

Many counts were recorded for this clonotype. The V call is TRBV6-1, the J call TRBJ2-2; TRBD1 matches 8 bases. The junction had 11 bases not matched to a gene; V was cut back by 7 bases and J by 7 bases. Looked up from germline, CDR1 is MNHNS and CDR2 is SASEGT. The CDR3 runs to 15 residues. Written as DNA, the CDR3 is TGTGCCAGCAAGATCCGGCAGGGGGCAGGCGGGGAGCTGTTTTTT. It is translated as CASKIRQGAGGELFF.

In the case of this clonotype: A read error may explain this, as a much larger clone is one base away. The chain carries TRBV19 and TRBJ2-5, with 11 bases lining up with TRBD1. Per the germline V gene, CDR1 is LNHDA and CDR2 is SQIVND (reference sequence). The length of the CDR3 is 14 residues. The CDR3 spells CASSVDRGREAQYF. The CDR3 DNA reads TGTGCCAGTAGTGTGGACAGGGGGCGAGAGGCCCAGTACTTC.

V usage is TRBV6-2 or TRBV6-3 and J usage is TRBJ2-3; 7 bases map to TRBD2. CDR3 length equals 18 residues. CDR1 and CDR2 (germline): MNHEY, SVGEGT. Trimming at V came to 3 bases and at J to 6 bases, leaving 18 bases not matched to a gene. CDR3 DNA sequence: TGTGCCAGCAGTTATACCCCCGTAATAGCGGGTTTATTCGATACGCAGTATTTT. This encodes CASSYTPVIAGLFDTQYF.

This clonotype was observed at least ten times. The V gene is TRBV20-1, the J gene TRBJ2-7; 9 bases align to TRBD2. The CDR3 has 13 amino acids. Per germline, CDR1 DFQATT and CDR2 SNEGSKA (reference sequence). V lost 7 bases to trimming and J lost 0 bases; unmatched junction nucleotides: 4. The CDR3 loop reads CSGLADGSYEQYF. CDR3 coding DNA: TGCAGTGGACTAGCGGACGGCTCCTACGAGCAGTACTTC.

This clonotype was picked up many times. CDR3 sequence reads: CSVLGTSATGELFF. The CDR3 DNA reads TGCAGCGTTTTGGGGACTAGCGCCACCGGGGAGCTGTTTTTT. The rearrangement joins TRBV29-1 to TRBJ2-2; TRBD2 matches at 10 bases. The V segment lost 5 bases and the J segment 4 bases; nucleotides outside the gene matches: 4. Germline CDR1 and CDR2: SQVTM and ANQGSEA. The CDR3 runs to 14 residues.

V usage is TRBV27 and J usage is TRBJ1-3; D not certain. This CDR3 region has 16 residues. CDR1 and CDR2 from the germline V gene are MNHEY and SMNVEV (reference sequence). Trimming left V 4 bases short and J 0 bases short, with 13 bases between. The CDR3: CASSSLSISSGNTIYF. The DNA of the CDR3 is TGTGCCAGCAGTTCCCTATCCATAAGCTCTGGAAACACCATATATTTT.

This clonotype came up many times. The V call is TRBV11-3, the J call TRBJ2-1; 10 positions agree with TRBD2. Germline lookup yields CDR1 SGHNT and CDR2 YENEEA. This CDR3 is 14 amino acids long. Trimming at V came to 5 bases and at J to 7 bases, leaving 5 bases not matched to a gene. The CDR3 bases are TGTGCCAGCAGCGTAGCGGGAGGAGTGAATGAGCAGTTCTTC. This codes for CASSVAGGVNEQFF. The variable domain in full, completed from reference TRBV11-3 and TRBJ2-1, reads EAGVVQSPRYKIIEKKQPVAFWCNPISGHNTLYWYLQNLGQGPELLIRYENEEAVDDSQLPKDRFSAERLKGVDSTLKIQPAELGDSAVYLCASSVAGGVNEQFFGPGTRLTVL.

Worth noting for this clonotype: A much more abundant neighbour one base away suggests this may be a read error. In DNA, the CDR3 is TGTGCCACCAGTGATTTGCCCCCGTTCACCGGGGGGAACACCGGGGAGCTGATTTTT. It codes for CATSDLPPFTGGNTGELIF. The chain employs TRBV24-1 and TRBJ2-2, with TRBD2 identical over 7 bases. The CDR3 loop spans 19 amino acids. Per the germline V gene, CDR1 is KGHDR and CDR2 is SFDVKD.

Ten or more counts support this clonotype. The V and J genes are TRBV9 and TRBJ2-1; the D gene could be TRBD1 or TRBD2 (6 bases each). This CDR3 contains 14 residues. Trimming took off 2 bases at V and 10 bases at J, with 16 bases between the two ends. Germline V CDR1 and CDR2: SGDLS, YYNGEE. The CDR3 region is CASSVGAGRREQFF. The CDR3, as DNA: TGTGCCAGCAGCGTGGGGGCAGGGAGGCGAGAGCAGTTCTTC.

This clonotype was counted many times. The chain links TRBV4-3 to TRBJ1-2, with D possibly TRBD1 on 5 matching bases. Germline lookup yields CDR1 LGHNA and CDR2 YSLEER. V lost 0 bases and J 4 bases, leaving 12 bases between the germline ends. This CDR3 region has 15 residues. The CDR3, as DNA: TGCGCCAGCAGCCAAGAGGCCAGGGTGGGCTATGGCTACACCTTC. Translated: CASSQEARVGYGYTF.

Note on this clonotype: A clone one base away is much larger, so this may be a read error. The gene calls are TRBV9 and TRBJ1-2; D possibly corresponds to TRBD1 (6 bases). V lost 1 base and J lost 3, with 10 bases in between. There are 14 residues in the CDR3. Germline V lookup: CDR1 SGDLS, CDR2 YYNGEE. CDR3 protein: CASSVPGADYGYTF. In DNA, the CDR3 is TGTGCCAGCAGCGTACCGGGGGCAGACTATGGCTACACCTTC.

This clonotype was picked up many times. J is TRBJ2-1 and V is TRBV5-1; 8 nucleotides match TRBD2. The trim removed 5 bases at V and 0 bases at J, leaving 4 bases unmatched. Germline V lookup: CDR1 SGHRS, CDR2 YFSETQ. The CDR3 consists of 15 residues. The CDR3 DNA sequence: TGCGCCAGCAGGATGAGCGGGAGCTCCTACAATGAGCAGTTCTTC. Amino acid sequence: CASRMSGSSYNEQFF.

The J gene is TRBJ1-1, the V gene TRBV20-1; 7 positions match TRBD1. J was trimmed by 1 base and V by 3 bases; bases with no gene match: 5. The CDR3 sequence is 14 residues long. Germline values: CDR1 DFQATT, CDR2 SNEGSKA (reference sequence). The CDR3 DNA reads as TGCAGTGCTAGCCGGGACAGCTGGAACACTGAAGCTTTCTTT. Its protein is CSASRDSWNTEAFF.

The rearrangement links TRBV28 to TRBJ2-5, with D perhaps matching TRBD1 (5 bases). From germline, CDR1 is MDHEN and CDR2 SYDVKM. With 2 bases removed from V and 6 bases from J, the gap between germline ends came to 13 bases. The CDR3 extends over 14 amino acids. This chain's CDR3 is CASSLPSAGKTQYF. The CDR3 DNA sequence: TGTGCCAGCAGTTTACCCTCAGCAGGGAAGACCCAGTACTTC.

This clonotype was recorded many times. This chain links TRBV7-8 with TRBJ2-3; perhaps TRBD2 as D (7 bases). Between the trimmed V and J ends, which lost 3 bases and 1 base, there was a span of 14 bases. The CDR3 is 16 amino acids. The germline CDR1 and CDR2 sequences are SGHVS and FQNEAQ. CDR3 DNA: TGTGCCAGCAGCTTGAACCAGGGGAGGGGCACAGATACGCAGTATTTT. It is translated as CASSLNQGRGTDTQYF.

This clonotype came up many times. This chain connects TRBV20-1 to TRBJ2-3; 10 bases line up with TRBD1. V lost 2 bases to trimming and J lost 5 bases; unmatched junction nucleotides: 4. Per germline, CDR1 DFQATT and CDR2 SNEGSKA (reference sequence). The CDR3 consists of 14 residues. The CDR3 region is CSARPGTGVDTQYF. CDR3 in DNA: TGCAGTGCTAGACCCGGGACAGGGGTAGATACGCAGTATTTT.

The V gene is TRBV12-3 or TRBV12-4, the J gene TRBJ2-1; 14 bases agree with TRBD2. The V segment lost 6 bases and the J segment 8 bases; nucleotides outside the gene matches: 12. This CDR3 has 17 amino acids. The CDR3 nucleotides are TGTGCCAGCAGCCATGACCCCGGGACTAGCGGGAGTTATGAGCAGTTCTTC. Protein product: CASSHDPGTSGSYEQFF.